Listed here are 27 T cell receptor beta chains from one sample, sequenced in a study of a mutant IDH1 vaccine in newly diagnosed glioma. As to time point: baseline, week 1 (first vaccination visit). Documented treatment: pre-vaccination baseline after standard-of-care therapy. Sequencing was performed with immunoSEQ multiplex PCR; in TCRdb, only in-frame clones are kept and a portion is missing. The sample records over 55,000 clones, around 80% being singletons. The sequencing used peripheral blood mononuclear cells (PBMCs), collected from a glioma patient treated with radiotherapy, temozolomide or both. The receptors stem from a woman between 18 and 29 years old with glioma. Some clones in this sample may be carry-over from other donors' samples.

This clone appeared once. The genes are TRBV4-1 and TRBJ1-4, with 7 bases identical to TRBD1. The V gene's germline CDR1 is MGHRA and CDR2 YSYEKL. This CDR3 has 16 amino acids. The V gene end was trimmed by 3 bases and the J gene end by 0 bases; junction bases not matched to a gene: 4. The CDR3: CASSQGGQATNEKLFF. The CDR3 DNA reads as TGCGCCAGCAGCCAGGGTGGACAGGCAACTAATGAAAAACTGTTTTTT.

The chain joins TRBV9 to TRBJ1-6; a possible D gene is TRBD1 (5 bases). V lost 0 bases and J lost 2, with 12 bases in between. The germline V gene encodes CDR1 SGDLS and CDR2 YYNGEE. CDR3 length equals 17 residues. Written as DNA, the CDR3 is TGTGCCAGCAGCGTAGGGGGCCGGGAGGCCTATAATTCACCCCTCCACTTT. Translation: CASSVGGREAYNSPLHF.

The rearrangement links TRBV30 to TRBJ2-7, with TRBD1 matching 8 bases. This CDR3 is built from 12 residues. Per germline, CDR1 GTSNPN and CDR2 SVGIG (reference sequence). Trimming cost V 4 bases and J 4 bases; bases outside gene matches: 3. The CDR3 region has the DNA TGTGCCTGGAAGGGACAGGTTTACGAGCAGTACTTC. Protein sequence: CAWKGQVYEQYF.

The chain couples TRBV10-3 to TRBJ2-1, with D tentatively TRBD1 or TRBD2 (7 bases each). With 2 bases removed from V and 9 bases from J, the gap between germline ends came to 14 bases. In germline, CDR1 is ENHRY, CDR2 SYGVKD. This CDR3 is 14 amino acids long. DNA for the CDR3: TGTGCCATCAGTGAGCGGCAGGGGGAGGGTGAGCAGTTCTTC. This sequence encodes CAISERQGEGEQFF.

For the CDR3, the DNA is TGTGCCAGCAGCTACGGACAGCCGACAGATTATAGCACAGATACGCAGTATTTT. Translation: CASSYGQPTDYSTDTQYF. This chain connects TRBV7-2 to TRBJ2-3; tentatively, D is TRBD1 (6 bases). Trimming stripped 4 bases from V and 0 bases from J, with 20 bases between. This CDR3 is 18 amino acids long. Germline-derived CDR1 and CDR2 are SGHTA and FQGNSA.

This rearrangement joins TRBV19 to TRBJ1-2, with 7 nucleotides matching TRBD1. The CDR3 consists of 14 residues. The V gene end was trimmed by 6 bases and the J gene end by 5 bases; junction bases not matched to a gene: 9. CDR1 is LNHDA, CDR2 SQIVND, per germline (reference sequence). CDR3 sequence reads: CASRGTGTEYGYTF. CDR3 coding DNA: TGTGCCAGTAGGGGAACCGGGACAGAGTATGGCTACACCTTC.

This chain joins TRBV7-9 and TRBJ2-3; no clear D. From germline, CDR1 is SEHNR and CDR2 FQNEAQ (reference sequence). V lost 4 bases, J lost 4 bases, and 6 bases lay in between. This CDR3 spans 12 amino acids. CDR3 sequence (DNA): TGTGCCAGCAGCTATTGGTCAGATACGCAGTATTTT. It encodes CASSYWSDTQYF.

The chain joins TRBV11-2 to TRBJ1-2; D ambiguous. Per the germline V gene, CDR1 is SGHAT and CDR2 is FQNNGV. The V gene lost 5 bases and the J gene lost 4 bases, with 8 bases spanning the gap. The CDR3 covers 12 residues. The CDR3, as DNA: TGTGCCAGCAGCGCGGAGGCCTATGGCTACACCTTC. It specifies CASSAEAYGYTF.

This chain connects TRBV10-1 to TRBJ2-7; 8 positions agree with TRBD1. The CDR3 has 14 amino acids. V lost 5 bases and J lost 7; bases outside the gene matches: 10. Germline V gene data show CDR1 as WNHNN and CDR2 as SYGVQD (reference sequence). The CDR3 here is CASSPDRGYLEQYF. CDR3 in DNA: TGCGCCAGCAGTCCCGACAGGGGTTATCTTGAGCAGTACTTC.

This clone appeared a few times. V gene TRBV4-2 combines with J gene TRBJ2-5; 9 bases match TRBD2. V lost 0 bases to trimming and J lost 5 bases; unmatched junction nucleotides: 10. The CDR3 covers 17 residues. The germline V gene encodes CDR1 LGHNA and CDR2 YNFKEQ. CDR3 region: CASSQEGTERGEETQYF. CDR3 DNA sequence: TGTGCCAGCAGCCAAGAGGGGACTGAGCGGGGGGAGGAGACCCAGTACTTC.

The genes are TRBV19 and TRBJ1-1; 7 positions match TRBD1. This CDR3 comprises 15 residues. Germline V CDR1 and CDR2: LNHDA, SQIVND (reference sequence). V shed 6 bases and J 0 bases; nucleotides not matched to a gene: 7. The CDR3 loop reads CASSIQGQMNTEAFF. In DNA, the CDR3 is TGTGCCAGTAGCATCCAGGGACAGATGAACACTGAAGCTTTCTTT.

This rearrangement joins TRBV10-3 to TRBJ2-1; 10 bases are shared with TRBD2. The CDR3 spans 17 residues. Germline assignment: CDR1 ENHRY and CDR2 SYGVKD. Trimming cost V 5 bases and J 0 bases; bases outside gene matches: 7. CDR3 bases: TGTGCCATCAGTCGAGGGCCTAGCGGGAGCTCCTACAATGAGCAGTTCTTC. Protein product: CAISRGPSGSSYNEQFF.

The V call is TRBV7-9, the J call TRBJ1-1; D might be TRBD1 (5 bases). Trimming left V 10 bases short and J 5 bases short, with 11 bases between. Germline CDR1 is SEHNR and CDR2 is FQNEAQ (reference sequence). This CDR3 is 11 amino acids long. CDR3 DNA: TGTGCCACCGGGGGTGGTACTGAAGCTTTCTTT. Its translation is CATGGGTEAFF.

The chain has TRBV5-1 and TRBJ2-2; 8 nucleotides line up with TRBD1. J was trimmed by 0 bases and V by 4 bases; bases with no gene match: 14. There are 19 residues in the CDR3. CDR1 and CDR2 from the germline V gene are SGHRS and YFSETQ. The CDR3 here is CASSLRTGNAFANTGELFF. In DNA, the CDR3 is TGCGCCAGCAGCCTGCGGACAGGGAACGCGTTCGCGAACACCGGGGAGCTGTTTTTT.

The chain employs TRBV27 and TRBJ1-5, with D possibly being TRBD1 (5 bases). This CDR3 is built from 16 residues. Germline values: CDR1 MNHEY, CDR2 SMNVEV (reference sequence). Trimming pared 7 bases from V and 0 bases from J, leaving 16 bases between. Written as DNA, the CDR3 is TGTGCCAGCACCCCGGGGCAGTCCTATAGCAATCAGCCCCAGCATTTT. Translated: CASTPGQSYSNQPQHF.

V usage is TRBV7-2 and J usage is TRBJ1-6, with D possibly matching TRBD1 (5 bases). Deletions cut 1 base from V and 7 bases from J, with 14 bases between. Germline V gene lookup returns CDR1 SGHTA and CDR2 FQGNSA. This CDR3 spans 16 amino acids. CDR3 in amino acids: CASSLEVSGGNSPLHF. Written as DNA, the CDR3 is TGTGCCAGCAGCTTAGAAGTCTCGGGGGGGAATTCACCCCTCCACTTT.

The chain joins TRBV7-9 to TRBJ1-1; D remains ambiguous. The CDR3 is made up of 12 amino acids. V lost 5 bases, J lost 6 bases, and 10 bases lay in between. Germline V gene data show CDR1 as SEHNR and CDR2 as FQNEAQ (reference sequence). This CDR3 reads CASSTMVPEAFF. The CDR3 DNA reads as TGTGCCAGCAGCACGATGGTCCCTGAAGCTTTCTTT.

Here the CDR3 reads CASSYQGNYGYTF. The CDR3 nucleotides are TGTGCCAGCAGCTATCAGGGGAACTATGGCTACACCTTC. The gene calls are TRBV6-5 and TRBJ1-2, with D perhaps matching TRBD1 (6 bases). The CDR3 extends over 13 amino acids. Germline CDR1 reads MNHEY; CDR2 reads SVGAGI. Trimming removed 6 bases from V and 2 bases from J, with 10 bases in between.

The chain is built from TRBV6-1 and TRBJ1-2; TRBD1 matches 11 bases. This CDR3 is built from 15 residues. The V segment lost 4 bases and the J segment 4 bases; nucleotides outside the gene matches: 5. Germline CDR1 MNHNS, CDR2 SASEGT. CDR3 in DNA: TGTGCCAGCAGTGGATCGGACAGGGGGCCCTATGGCTACACCTTC. Protein: CASSGSDRGPYGYTF.

The chain has TRBV18 and TRBJ2-7; no definite D call. The CDR3 is 12 amino acids. Trimming removed 3 bases from V and 4 bases from J, with 7 bases in between. The germline gives CDR1 KGHSH, CDR2 LQKENI. The CDR3 spells CASSPGKYEQYF. CDR3 DNA sequence: TGTGCCAGCTCACCTGGAAAATACGAGCAGTACTTC. Complete variable domain (other parts from reference TRBV18 and TRBJ2-7): NAGVMQNPRHLVRRRGQEARLRCSPMKGHSHVYWYRQLPEEGLKFMVYLQKENIIDESGMPKERFSAEFPKEGPSILRIQQVVRGDSAAYFCASSPGKYEQYFGPGTRLTVT.

The CDR3 reads CASSGVGYTEAFF. CDR3 nucleotide sequence: TGTGCCAGCAGTGGGGTTGGGTACACTGAAGCTTTCTTT. This rearrangement joins TRBV2 to TRBJ1-1; D is uncertain. The CDR3 runs to 13 residues. Trimming cost V 4 bases and J 3 bases, with 9 bases left between them. Germline V gene data show CDR1 as SNHLY and CDR2 as FYNNEI.

This clone was found a few times. This chain joins TRBV18 and TRBJ1-5; D not certain. The CDR3 has 16 residues. The V gene lost 6 bases and the J gene lost 0 bases, with 15 bases spanning the gap. In germline, CDR1 is KGHSH, CDR2 LQKENI. The DNA for the CDR3 is TGTGCCAGCTCCCCTACTCCCACCCTTAGCAATCAGCCCCAGCATTTT. This encodes CASSPTPTLSNQPQHF.

The rearrangement joins TRBV5-1 to TRBJ2-2, with D maybe TRBD2 (5 bases). Trimming removed 0 bases at V and 4 bases at J, with 10 bases between. Per germline, CDR1 SGHRS and CDR2 YFSETQ. This CDR3 comprises 15 residues. CDR3 in amino acids: CASSLEGGGTGELFF. The CDR3 nucleotides read TGCGCCAGCAGCTTGGAGGGCGGAGGCACCGGGGAGCTGTTTTTT. Drawing the rest from reference TRBV5-1 and TRBJ2-2, the complete variable domain is KAGVTQTPRYLIKTRGQQVTLSCSPISGHRSVSWYQQTPGQGLQFLFEYFSETQRNKGNFPGRFSGRQFSNSRSEMNVSTLELGDSALYLCASSLEGGGTGELFFGEGSRLTVL.

V is TRBV6-1 and J is TRBJ2-7; 14 bases fit TRBD2. Per germline, CDR1 MNHNS and CDR2 SASEGT. This CDR3 region has 17 residues. With V trimmed by 5 bases and J by 2 bases, 8 bases remained unmatched. CDR3 in DNA: TGTGCCAGCAGTCAAGGGACTAGCGGGAGAATCCCCTACGAGCAGTACTTC. Translated, it gives CASSQGTSGRIPYEQYF.

The rearrangement uses TRBV2 and TRBJ2-7, with a weak D call TRBD1 (6 bases). Germline V gene lookup returns CDR1 SNHLY and CDR2 FYNNEI. The V gene lost 3 bases and the J gene lost 2 bases, with 11 bases spanning the gap. The CDR3 covers 14 residues. CDR3 protein: CASSEYRDPYEQYF. CDR3 bases: TGTGCCAGCAGTGAGTACAGGGACCCCTACGAGCAGTACTTC.

The CDR3: CASSLDGAGNYGYTF. The DNA of the CDR3 is TGTGCCAGCAGCTTAGATGGGGCAGGGAACTATGGCTACACCTTC. The chain uses TRBV11-2 and TRBJ1-2; a possible D gene is TRBD1 (5 bases). The V gene lost 0 bases and the J gene lost 2 bases, with 10 bases spanning the gap. The CDR3 runs to 15 residues. CDR1 SGHAT and CDR2 FQNNGV come from the germline V gene.

The V call is TRBV5-4, the J call TRBJ2-7; 7 nucleotides line up with TRBD1. Germline lookup yields CDR1 SGHNT and CDR2 YYREEE (reference sequence). Trimming took 0 bases from V and 0 from J; bases not matched to a gene: 3. The CDR3 covers 15 residues. As DNA, the CDR3 is TGTGCCAGCAGCTTGGGTGCAGGGGGCTCCTACGAGCAGTACTTC. This encodes CASSLGAGGSYEQYF.